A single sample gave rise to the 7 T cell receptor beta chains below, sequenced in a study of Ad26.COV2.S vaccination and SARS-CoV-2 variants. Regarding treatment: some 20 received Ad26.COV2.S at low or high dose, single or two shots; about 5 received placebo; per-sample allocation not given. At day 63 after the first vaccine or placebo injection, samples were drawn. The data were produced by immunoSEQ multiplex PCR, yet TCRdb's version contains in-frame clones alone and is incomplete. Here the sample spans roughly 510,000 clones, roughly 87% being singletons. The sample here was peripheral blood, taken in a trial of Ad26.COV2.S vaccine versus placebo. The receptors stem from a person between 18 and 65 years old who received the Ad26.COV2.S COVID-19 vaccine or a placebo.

CDR3: CASSVSDRASGNTIYF. The CDR3, as DNA: TGTGCCAGCAGCGTCAGCGACAGGGCCTCTGGAAACACCATATATTTT. V gene TRBV9 combines with J gene TRBJ1-3, with 7 bases matching TRBD1. The CDR3 totals 16 residues. Germline trimming cut 2 bases from V and 0 bases from J; bases unmatched to any gene: 5. Germline V lookup: CDR1 SGDLS, CDR2 YYNGEE.

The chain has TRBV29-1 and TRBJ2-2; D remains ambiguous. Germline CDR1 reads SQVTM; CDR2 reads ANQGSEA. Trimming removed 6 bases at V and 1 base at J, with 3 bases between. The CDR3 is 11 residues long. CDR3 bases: TGCAGCGTCCTGAACACCGGGGAGCTGTTTTTT. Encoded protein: CSVLNTGELFF.

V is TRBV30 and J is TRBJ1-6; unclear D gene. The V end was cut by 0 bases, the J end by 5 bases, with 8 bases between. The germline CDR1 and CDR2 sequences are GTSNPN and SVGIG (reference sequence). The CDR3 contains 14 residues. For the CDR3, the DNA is TGTGCCTGGAGTGTACGTGGGGATAATTCACCCCTCCACTTT. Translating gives CAWSVRGDNSPLHF.

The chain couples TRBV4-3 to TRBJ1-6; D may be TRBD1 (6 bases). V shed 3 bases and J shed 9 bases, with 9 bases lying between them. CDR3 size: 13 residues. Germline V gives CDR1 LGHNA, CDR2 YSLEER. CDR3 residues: CASSHRGISPLHF. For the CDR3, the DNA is TGCGCCAGCAGCCACAGGGGTATTTCACCCCTCCACTTT.

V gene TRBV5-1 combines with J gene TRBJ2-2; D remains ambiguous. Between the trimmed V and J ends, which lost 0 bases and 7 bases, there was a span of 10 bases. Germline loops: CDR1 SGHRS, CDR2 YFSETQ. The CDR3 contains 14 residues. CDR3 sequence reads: CASSLARIDGELFF. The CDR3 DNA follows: TGCGCCAGCAGCTTGGCACGAATCGACGGGGAGCTGTTTTTT. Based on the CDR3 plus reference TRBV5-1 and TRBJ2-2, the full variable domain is KAGVTQTPRYLIKTRGQQVTLSCSPISGHRSVSWYQQTPGQGLQFLFEYFSETQRNKGNFPGRFSGRQFSNSRSEMNVSTLELGDSALYLCASSLARIDGELFFGEGSRLTVL.

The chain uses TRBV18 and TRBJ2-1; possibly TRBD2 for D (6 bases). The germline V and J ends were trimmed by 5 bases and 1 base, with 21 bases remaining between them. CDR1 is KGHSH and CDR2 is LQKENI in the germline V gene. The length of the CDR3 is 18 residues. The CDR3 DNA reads TGTGCCAGCTCAGCTCCGATCCAAGCGGGTAGGTCCTACAATGAGCAGTTCTTC. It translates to CASSAPIQAGRSYNEQFF.

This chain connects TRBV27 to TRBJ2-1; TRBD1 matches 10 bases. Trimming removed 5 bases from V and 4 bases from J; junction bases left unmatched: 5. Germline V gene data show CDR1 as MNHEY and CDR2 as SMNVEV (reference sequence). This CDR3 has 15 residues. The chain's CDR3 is CASSRRDRGYNEQFF. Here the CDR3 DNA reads TGTGCCAGCAGTCGGCGGGACAGGGGTTACAATGAGCAGTTCTTC.